This TCR beta chain is drawn from a study of chemoradiotherapy in HPV16-positive cancers. Background on the study: Candidate HPV-specific T-cell clones and common TCR motifs came from functional assays in two HPV16-positive patients.

Over chemoradiotherapy, repertoires were sampled more than once. Trimming took 9 bases from V and 4 from J; bases not matched to a gene: 10. CDR3 length: 14 residues. The V gene's germline CDR1 is LNHDA and CDR2 SQIVND (reference sequence). In regard to this clone: The antigen remains unidentified.

Libraries were prepared by immunoSEQ multiplex PCR; TCRdb keeps only in-frame clonotypes and omits some of them. The sample holds roughly 34,000 clones; 86% are singletons and the top ten take around 1.9%. Study-wide results and limits: The functional HPV-specific definition rests on just a couple of HPV16-positive patients.

The V call is TRBV19, the J call TRBJ1-1; 8 bases are shared with TRBD1. The source is a human donor with HPV-associated anogenital cancer. The sequenced sample was blood, obtained from a patient who underwent chemoradiotherapy. The CDR3 protein is CASEPTGQATEAFF. The CDR3 DNA reads as TGTGCCAGCGAGCCCACGGGACAGGCCACTGAAGCTTTCTTT.